Presented here are 18 T cell receptor beta chains from one specimen sequenced in a study of beta chain features in type 1 diabetes (dated by TCRdb to 2017 to 2018). General findings and caveats noted by the study authors: Type 1 diabetes patients showed a moderate but significant shortening of TCRB CDR3 length in all four CD4+ subsets.

These receptors have no identified antigens. The library was generated by the immunoSEQ multiplex PCR assay. All of the isolated RNA was reverse transcribed with the High Capacity cDNA Reverse Transcription Kit, so expressed TCRB transcripts were sequenced. The source is immuneACCESS, and TCRdb retained only in-frame sequences with V and J called. Part of the clones is not carried over; for the studies checked, unresolved V genes explain less than half of this, and the remainder is unexplained. The sample has about 260,000 clones on record, around 20% of them singletons. 0.028% of the sample belongs to the ten largest clones. Source material: naive CD4+ T cells from blood. What this sample's cell subset or site label stands for: true naive CD4+ T cells. The receptors originated from a woman in her thirties or forties with type 1 diabetes.

Worth noting for this clone: Other DNA sequences in the same sample also yield this CDR3. The CDR3 is CASSERDRGSYNEQFF. CDR3 sequence (DNA): TGTGCCAGCAGCGAGAGAGACAGGGGCTCCTACAATGAGCAGTTCTTC. V is TRBV9 and J is TRBJ2-1; 8 bases are a match to TRBD1. J was trimmed by 0 bases and V by 3 bases; bases with no gene match: 5. This CDR3 is built from 16 residues. Germline lookup yields CDR1 SGDLS and CDR2 YYNGEE.

This clone was detected only a few times. The chain is built from TRBV7-2 and TRBJ2-1; perhaps TRBD1 as D (5 bases). CDR1 is SGHTA, CDR2 FQGNSA, per germline. Trimming left V 5 bases short and J 8 bases short, with 16 bases between. This CDR3 spans 14 amino acids. The CDR3 coding sequence is TGTGCCAGCAGCCCCCTTAGGGGCTTCGATGAGCAGTTCTTC. Translated, it gives CASSPLRGFDEQFF. Complete variable domain (other parts from reference TRBV7-2 and TRBJ2-1): GAGVSQSPSNKVTEKGKDVELRCDPISGHTALYWYRQSLGQGLEFLIYFQGNSAPDKSGLPSDRFSAERTGGSVSTLTIQRTQQEDSAVYLCASSPLRGFDEQFFGPGTRLTVL.

This clone was seen more than once but under ten times. The chain is built from TRBV11-2 and TRBJ2-1; TRBD2 might be the D (5 bases). The length of the CDR3 is 11 residues. CDR1 and CDR2 from the germline V gene are SGHAT and FQNNGV. With 4 bases removed from V and 12 bases from J, the gap between germline ends came to 10 bases. The CDR3 here is CASSSGRVQFF. The CDR3 nucleotides read TGTGCCAGCAGCTCGGGGAGAGTGCAGTTCTTC.

This CDR3 is CASSGGGDQETQYF. In DNA form, the CDR3 reads TGTGCCAGCTCAGGAGGGGGCGACCAAGAGACCCAGTACTTC. The chain has TRBV18 and TRBJ2-5; a weak D match, TRBD1 (7 bases). From germline, CDR1 is KGHSH and CDR2 LQKENI. The CDR3 contains 14 residues. With 5 bases removed from V and 0 bases from J, the gap between germline ends came to 10 bases.

In its sample, this clone was seen a few times. The rearrangement uses TRBV20-1 and TRBJ1-1; D gene ambiguous. The V end was cut by 3 bases, the J end by 5 bases, with 7 bases between. The germline V gene encodes CDR1 DFQATT and CDR2 SNEGSKA (reference sequence). This CDR3 region has 11 residues. The CDR3 is CSARYRTEAFF. The CDR3 bases are TGCAGTGCTAGGTATCGGACTGAAGCTTTCTTT.

CDR3 residues: CASRTTYNEQFF. Here the CDR3 DNA reads TGTGCCAGCCGGACTACCTACAATGAGCAGTTCTTC. The V gene is TRBV27, the J gene TRBJ2-1, with D perhaps matching TRBD2 (6 bases). CDR3 length: 12 residues. Germline V gene sequence: CDR1 MNHEY, CDR2 SMNVEV (reference sequence). Trimming shortened V by 8 bases and J by 2 bases, and 7 bases separated the two germline ends.

This rearrangement joins TRBV6-5 to TRBJ2-3, with 9 nucleotides matching TRBD1. Germline-derived CDR1 and CDR2 are MNHEY and SVGAGI. With 2 bases clipped from V and 4 bases from J, the junction kept 1 base outside the gene matches. The CDR3 is 14 residues long. The CDR3 protein is CASSYGQGPDTQYF. In DNA, the CDR3 is TGTGCCAGCAGTTACGGACAGGGGCCAGATACGCAGTATTTT.

This clone was recorded a few times. The genes are TRBV7-2 and TRBJ2-2; D is unresolved. The CDR3 has 14 residues. Looked up from germline, CDR1 is SGHTA and CDR2 is FQGNSA. V lost 5 bases and J lost 4, with 11 bases in between. The chain's CDR3 is CASSPPPSTGELFF. The CDR3, as DNA: TGTGCCAGCAGCCCCCCCCCTAGCACCGGGGAGCTGTTTTTT.

The chain carries TRBV7-8 and TRBJ2-1; 9 bases are a match to TRBD2. CDR3 size: 16 residues. Germline V gene sequence: CDR1 SGHVS, CDR2 FQNEAQ. J was trimmed by 7 bases and V by 6 bases; bases with no gene match: 13. The CDR3 loop reads CASSYPGGRAGNEQFF. In DNA form, the CDR3 reads TGTGCCAGCAGTTATCCCGGCGGGAGGGCGGGAAATGAGCAGTTCTTC. Full variable domain (rest looked up from reference TRBV7-8 and TRBJ2-1): GAGVSQSPRYKVAKRGQDVALRCDPISGHVSLFWYQQALGQGPEFLTYFQNEAQLDKSGLPSDRFFAERPEGSVSTLKIQRTQQEDSAVYLCASSYPGGRAGNEQFFGPGTRLTVL.

A few counts support this clone. The V and J genes are TRBV5-1 and TRBJ2-6; the match to TRBD1 covers 9 bases. The CDR3 contains 18 residues. The trim removed 0 bases at V and 2 bases at J, leaving 6 bases unmatched. The germline CDR1 and CDR2 sequences are SGHRS and YFSETQ. For the CDR3, the DNA is TGCGCCAGCAGCTTGGCCGGGACAGGGAGGGCTGGGGCCAACGTCCTGACTTTC. This translates into CASSLAGTGRAGANVLTF.

This clone was seen a few times. The chain links TRBV18 to TRBJ2-7, with no clear D. Germline CDR1 and CDR2: KGHSH and LQKENI. The V end lost 3 bases, the J end lost 2 bases, and 11 bases lay between the germline ends. This CDR3 is built from 14 residues. CDR3 nucleotide sequence: TGTGCCAGCTCACCCATCGGCGGCACCTACGAGCAGTACTTC. It is translated as CASSPIGGTYEQYF.

The chain joins TRBV9 to TRBJ2-3, with D perhaps matching TRBD1 (6 bases). The V end lost 6 bases, the J end lost 3 bases, and 14 bases lay between the germline ends. The germline V gene encodes CDR1 SGDLS and CDR2 YYNGEE. The CDR3 runs to 14 residues. The CDR3 sequence: CASNSGVWTDTQYF. Written as DNA, the CDR3 is TGTGCCAGCAACTCAGGGGTTTGGACAGATACGCAGTATTTT. The complete variable domain, with remaining parts taken from reference TRBV9 and TRBJ2-3, reads DSGVTQTPKHLITATGQRVTLRCSPRSGDLSVYWYQQSLDQGLQFLIQYYNGEERAKGNILERFSAQQFPDLHSELNLSSLELGDSALYFCASNSGVWTDTQYFGPGTRLTVL.

The CDR3 protein is CASSFLYGYTF. CDR3 nucleotide sequence: TGTGCCAGCAGTTTCCTCTATGGCTACACCTTC. The genes are TRBV28 and TRBJ1-2; D gene uncertain. The V end lost 3 bases, the J end lost 4 bases, and 3 bases lay between the germline ends. Germline lookup yields CDR1 MDHEN and CDR2 SYDVKM. This CDR3 spans 11 amino acids.

This clone has only a few counts. The chain couples TRBV18 to TRBJ1-1; no firm D call. V was clipped by 2 bases and J by 0 bases, with 10 bases between them. The CDR3 consists of 15 residues. Germline CDR1 KGHSH, CDR2 LQKENI. CDR3 sequence reads: CASSPNEEMNTEAFF. Written as DNA, the CDR3 is TGTGCCAGCTCACCAAATGAGGAAATGAACACTGAAGCTTTCTTT.

V is TRBV28 and J is TRBJ2-7; no clear D gene. Germline V CDR1 and CDR2: MDHEN, SYDVKM. V was shortened by 4 bases and J by 2 bases, with 9 bases between the two germline ends. This CDR3 contains 13 residues. The CDR3 sequence is CASSWRRTYEQYF. Here the CDR3 DNA reads TGTGCCAGCAGTTGGAGAAGAACCTACGAGCAGTACTTC. Looking up the rest from reference TRBV28 and TRBJ2-7 gives the full variable domain: DVKVTQSSRYLVKRTGEKVFLECVQDMDHENMFWYRQDPGLGLRLIYFSYDVKMKEKGDIPEGYSVSREKKERFSLILESASTNQTSMYLCASSWRRTYEQYFGPGTRLTVT.

This chain connects TRBV23-1 to TRBJ2-1, with 8 bases matching TRBD1. TRBV23-1 belongs to the ORF category, with a function that is uncertain. This CDR3 spans 18 amino acids. The V segment lost 2 bases and the J segment 0 bases; nucleotides outside the gene matches: 9. The CDR3 region has the DNA TGCGCCAGCAGTCAACCGGGACAGGTAAGAAGCTCCTACAATGAGCAGTTCTTC. Translating gives CASSQPGQVRSSYNEQFF.

The chain is built from TRBV30 and TRBJ2-2, with D maybe TRBD2 (5 bases). V was shortened by 5 bases and J by 6 bases, with 13 bases between the two germline ends. Germline lookup yields CDR1 GTSNPN and CDR2 SVGIG (reference sequence). CDR3 length equals 13 residues. This CDR3 is CAWAHRGAGELFF. DNA of the CDR3: TGTGCCTGGGCCCACCGGGGAGCCGGGGAGCTGTTTTTT.

The chain joins TRBV6-6 to TRBJ1-5; tentative D call: TRBD1 (6 bases). The CDR3 runs to 14 residues. The V and J ends lost 4 bases and 2 bases respectively, with 9 bases between them. CDR1 and CDR2 (germline): MNHNY, SVGAGI (reference sequence). The CDR3 bases are TGTGCCAGCAGTTCCGGGACACGCAATCAGCCCCAGCATTTT. This codes for CASSSGTRNQPQHF.